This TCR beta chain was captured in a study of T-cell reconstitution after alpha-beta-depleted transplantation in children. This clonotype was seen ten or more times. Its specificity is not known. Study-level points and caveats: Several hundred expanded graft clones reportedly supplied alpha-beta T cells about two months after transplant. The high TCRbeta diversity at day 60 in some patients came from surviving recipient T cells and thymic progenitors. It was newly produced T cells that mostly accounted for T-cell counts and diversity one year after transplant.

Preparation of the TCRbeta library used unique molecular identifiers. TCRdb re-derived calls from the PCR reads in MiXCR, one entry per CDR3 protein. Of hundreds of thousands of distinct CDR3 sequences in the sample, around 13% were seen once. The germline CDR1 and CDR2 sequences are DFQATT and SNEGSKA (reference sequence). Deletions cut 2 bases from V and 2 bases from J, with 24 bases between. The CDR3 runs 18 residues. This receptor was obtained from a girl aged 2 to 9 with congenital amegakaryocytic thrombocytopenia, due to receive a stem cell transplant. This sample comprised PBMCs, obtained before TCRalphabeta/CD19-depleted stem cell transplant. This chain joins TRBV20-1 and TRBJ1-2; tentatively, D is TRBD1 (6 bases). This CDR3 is CSARPKGGQGPVNYGYTF. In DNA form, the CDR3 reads TGCAGTGCTAGACCCAAGGGGGGGCAGGGTCCCGTGAACTATGGCTACACCTTC.